The clone carrying this TCR beta chain was seen at least ten times. The antigen is undetermined. This entry is derived from a study of T cells in Graves' hyperthyroidism and ophthalmopathy. Disease duration under 2 months; hyperthyroidism patients were aged 18 to 65. Together with thyroid ultrasound, orbital computed tomography, serum thyroxine and TRAb, clinical symptoms were used for diagnoses. RNA transcripts were the template for amplifying TCR beta CDR3 regions. HTBI primers were employed in a first-round RT-PCR of the TCR CDR3. TCRdb redid the calling of the multiplex PCR reads with MiXCR, one entry per CDR3 protein. The table has about 400,000 distinct CDR3 sequences, more than 15% seen once; the top ten hold less than 15%. The CDR3 sequence is 15 residues long. Germline V gene data show CDR1 as DFQATT and CDR2 as SNEGSKA (reference sequence). J gave up 4 bases and V 0 bases, and 6 bases lay outside the gene matches.

Points from the study as a whole: A model using 13 V-J features told ophthalmopathy apart from stable hyperthyroidism. Most clonotypes expanded in the thyroid (above 0.001) were also present in blood.

The rearrangement uses TRBV20-1 and TRBJ1-5, with 7 bases fitting TRBD1. Sequenced material: blood. This clonotype was sampled from a woman aged 18-30 years with Graves' hyperthyroidism. The CDR3 region is CSARDRQQGNQPQHF. The CDR3 DNA reads TGCAGTGCTAGAGATCGGCAACAGGGGAATCAGCCCCAGCATTTT.